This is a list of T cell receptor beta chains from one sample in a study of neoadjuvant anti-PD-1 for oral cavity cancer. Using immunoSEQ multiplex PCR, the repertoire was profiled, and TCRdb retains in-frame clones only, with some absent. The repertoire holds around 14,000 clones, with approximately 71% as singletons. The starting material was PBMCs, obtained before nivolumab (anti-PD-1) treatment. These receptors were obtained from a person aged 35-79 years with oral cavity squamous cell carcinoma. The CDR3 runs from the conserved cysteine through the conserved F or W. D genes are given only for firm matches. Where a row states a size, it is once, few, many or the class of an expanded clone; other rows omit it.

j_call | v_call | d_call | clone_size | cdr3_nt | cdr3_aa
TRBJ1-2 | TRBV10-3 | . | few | TGTGCCATCAGTCTTAGGACAGACTATGGCTACACCTTC | CAISLRTDYGYTF
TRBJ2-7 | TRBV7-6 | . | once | TGTGCCAGCAGCAAGGCCCCAGTAGGGAGCCCAATCTACGAGCAGTACTTC | CASSKAPVGSPIYEQYF
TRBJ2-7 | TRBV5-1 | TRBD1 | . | TGCGCCAGCAAGGGGGGGACAGGGGCATACGAGCAGTACTTC | CASKGGTGAYEQYF
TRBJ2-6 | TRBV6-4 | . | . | TGTGCCAGCAGTCCGGGACATCTCTCTGGGGCCAACGTCCTGACTTTC | CASSPGHLSGANVLTF
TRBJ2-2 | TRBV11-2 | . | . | TGTGCCAGCAGCTTCAGCCAGCTGGAGCTGTTTTTT | CASSFSQLELFF
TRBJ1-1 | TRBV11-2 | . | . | TGTGCCAGCAGCTTAGGGGCCTCGAACACTGAAGCTTTCTTT | CASSLGASNTEAFF
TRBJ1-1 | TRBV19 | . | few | TGTGCCAGCAGACAGACTGACATGAACACTGAAGCTTTCTTT | CASRQTDMNTEAFF
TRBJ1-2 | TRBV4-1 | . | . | TGCGCCAGCAGCCGTTCCGTACAGGGCTTGACTAACTATGGCTACACCTTC | CASSRSVQGLTNYGYTF
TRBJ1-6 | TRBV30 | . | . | TGTGCCTGGAGTGTGGGGATAGATTCACCCCTCCACTTT | CAWSVGIDSPLHF
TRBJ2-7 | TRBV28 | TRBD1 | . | TGTGCCAGCACGACAGGGTTTCGCGAGCAGTACTTC | CASTTGFREQYF
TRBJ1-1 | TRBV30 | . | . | TGTGCCTGGAGTTCCCACCGGAGAGGCACTGAAGCTTTCTTT | CAWSSHRRGTEAFF
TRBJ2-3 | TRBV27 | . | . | TGTGCCAGCAGCCTGGACACTGGGTGGGGTACGCAGTATTTT | CASSLDTGWGTQYF
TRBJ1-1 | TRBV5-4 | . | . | TGTGCCAGCAGCGCCGGACGGATCGCTTTCTTT | CASSAGRIAFF
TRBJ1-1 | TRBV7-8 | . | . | TGTGCCAGCAGCCAAGGACGGAGCCAATTGAACACTGAAGCTTTCTTT | CASSQGRSQLNTEAFF
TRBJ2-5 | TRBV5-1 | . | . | TGCGCCAGCAGCTGGAGCGATCGAGAGACCCAGTACTTC | CASSWSDRETQYF
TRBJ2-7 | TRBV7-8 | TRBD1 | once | TGTGCCAGCAGCTCGGGACAGGGGGGCCCCTACGAGCAGTACTTC | CASSSGQGGPYEQYF
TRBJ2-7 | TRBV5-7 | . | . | TGTGCCAGCAGCTTCCCCTTAGCAAGGCGGAACGAGCAGTACTTC | CASSFPLARRNEQYF
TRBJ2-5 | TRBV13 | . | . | TGTGCCAGCAGCCTTGCCGCCAAAGAGACCCAGTACTTC | CASSLAAKETQYF
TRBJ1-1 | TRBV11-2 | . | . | TGTGCCAGCAGCTTCCCCCATGGGCGAGGGACTGAAGCTTTCTTT | CASSFPHGRGTEAFF
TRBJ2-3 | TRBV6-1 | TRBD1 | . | TGTGCCAGCAGTGGCCGGACAGGGGTAAGCAGTACGCAGTATTTT | CASSGRTGVSSTQYF
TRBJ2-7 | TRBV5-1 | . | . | TGCGCCAGCAGCTTGGCCTACGGTTTCTCCTACGAGCAGTACTTC | CASSLAYGFSYEQYF
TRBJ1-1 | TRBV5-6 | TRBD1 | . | TGTGCCAGCAGCTTAGGACAGGGATATACTGAAGCTTTCTTT | CASSLGQGYTEAFF
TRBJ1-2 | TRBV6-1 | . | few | TGTGCCAGCAGTGGGGTTACTAACTATGGCTACACCTTC | CASSGVTNYGYTF
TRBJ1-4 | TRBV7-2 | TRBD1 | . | TGTGCCAGCAGGCGTACAGGGGGCGCGTGGTCTAATGAAAAACTGTTTTTT | CASRRTGGAWSNEKLFF
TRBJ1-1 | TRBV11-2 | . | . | TGTGCCAGCAGCTTAGATTACCGGCAGGAAGCTTTCTTT | CASSLDYRQEAFF
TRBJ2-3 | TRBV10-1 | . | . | TGCGCCAGCAGTGAGTCGTTCAACACAGATACGCAGTATTTT | CASSESFNTDTQYF
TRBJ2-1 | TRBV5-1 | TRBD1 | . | TGCGCCAGCAGCCCCACAGGGGGCGCTTTCGTCAATGAGCAGTTCTTC | CASSPTGGAFVNEQFF
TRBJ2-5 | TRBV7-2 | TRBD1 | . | TGTGCCAGCAGAGGTAACAGGGGCCAAGAGACCCAGTACTTC | CASRGNRGQETQYF